These 14 T cell receptor beta chains were sequenced from one sample in a study of identical twins (dated by TCRdb to about 2016). The library came from 5' RACE. The reads were generated on an Illumina HiSeq 2000. TCRdb trimmed public reads at Q25 via fastp, called clones via MiXCR and kept in-frame beta chains. Duplicate CDR3 protein sequences are folded into a single record with the most common DNA and genes. Recorded for this sample are some 900,000 distinct CDR3 sequences; 9% to 15% of them occurred a single time. Clones ranked in the top ten supply 1.5% to 2% of the sample. The same data also contributed to another study, on yellow fever vaccine responses in identical twins.

The sample consisted of PBMCs. Every receptor here comes from a woman aged 18 to 35 in good health.

This clonotype was detected only a few times. The chain couples TRBV28 to TRBJ2-2; D is unclear. Germline lookup yields CDR1 MDHEN and CDR2 SYDVKM. The germline V and J ends were trimmed by 8 bases and 7 bases, with 8 bases remaining between them. The CDR3 runs to 11 residues. For the CDR3, the DNA is TGTGCCAGCTGTCAGGACGGGGAGCTGTTTTTT. This gives the protein CASCQDGELFF.

This clonotype occurred a few times. The V and J genes are TRBV12-3 or TRBV12-4 and TRBJ2-3, with D tentatively TRBD2 (6 bases). V lost 3 bases and J lost 2, with 12 bases in between. This CDR3 contains 15 residues. The CDR3 DNA sequence: TGTGCCAGCAGTTTTACGGAGGGCGACACAGATACGCAGTATTTT. Translating gives CASSFTEGDTDTQYF.

This clonotype showed up just a few times. The genes are TRBV28 and TRBJ2-2; 8 positions agree with TRBD1. The CDR3 is made up of 15 amino acids. Trimming took 6 bases from V and 5 from J; bases not matched to a gene: 8. The germline V gene encodes CDR1 MDHEN and CDR2 SYDVKM. The CDR3 DNA follows: TGTGCCAGCAGGTCCCTGGACAGGGTGACCGGGGAGCTGTTTTTT. It encodes CASRSLDRVTGELFF.

The chain joins TRBV5-1 to TRBJ2-7; a possible D gene is TRBD2 (6 bases). CDR1 and CDR2 from the germline V gene are SGHRS and YFSETQ. V was cut by 3 bases and J by 5 bases, with 18 bases left in between. The length of the CDR3 is 15 residues. The CDR3 loop reads CASSSGTIGRNEQYF. The CDR3 coding sequence is TGCGCCAGCAGCTCCGGTACGATTGGGAGGAACGAGCAGTACTTC.

The V gene is TRBV5-8, the J gene TRBJ1-1; tentative D call: TRBD1 (6 bases). Germline CDR1 is SGHTS and CDR2 is YDEGEE. The CDR3 length is 14 residues. Trimming removed 2 bases from V and 5 bases from J, with 13 bases in between. In DNA, the CDR3 is TGTGCCAGCAGCTTCGACAGGTTGCGGACTGAAGCTTTCTTT. The encoded protein is CASSFDRLRTEAFF.

This clonotype was detected a few times. V is TRBV7-9 and J is TRBJ1-5; 9 bases map to TRBD1. The J segment lost 7 bases and the V segment lost 4 bases, leaving 5 bases of the junction unmatched. Germline loops: CDR1 SEHNR, CDR2 FQNEAQ (reference sequence). CDR3 length equals 14 residues. CDR3 DNA: TGTGCCAGCAGCTCAACAGGGGGCCGGCAGCCCCAGCATTTT. Translated: CASSSTGGRQPQHF.

This chain links TRBV28 with TRBJ2-3, with TRBD2 matching 7 bases. The CDR3 consists of 17 residues. Germline values: CDR1 MDHEN, CDR2 SYDVKM. After removal of 2 bases from V and 2 bases from J, the junction contained 10 bases not matched to a gene. CDR3 sequence reads: CASSLGWDSGPTDTQYF. In nucleotides, the CDR3 is TGTGCCAGCAGTTTAGGGTGGGATAGCGGGCCCACAGATACGCAGTATTTT.

This clonotype appeared a few times. The chain recombines TRBV20-1 with TRBJ2-1; tentative D call: TRBD2 (7 bases). This CDR3 has 14 amino acids. Germline V gives CDR1 DFQATT, CDR2 SNEGSKA (reference sequence). Trimming shortened V by 8 bases and J by 8 bases, and 22 bases separated the two germline ends. The DNA for the CDR3 is TGCAGTCCCGCAAGGGGGAGGGCTCCTTATGAGCAGTTCTTC. This encodes CSPARGRAPYEQFF.

This chain connects TRBV15 to TRBJ1-2; D is ambiguous. Trimming took 4 bases from V and 0 from J, leaving 12 bases between them. This CDR3 region has 15 residues. Germline CDR1 and CDR2: LNHNV and YYDKDF (reference sequence). For the CDR3, the DNA is TGTGCCACCAGCACGGACCGAGGAACTAACTATGGCTACACCTTC. The encoded protein is CATSTDRGTNYGYTF.

This chain links TRBV5-1 with TRBJ2-1; 9 nucleotides match TRBD1. This CDR3 spans 18 amino acids. Unmatched junction bases numbered 13, after V lost 0 bases and J lost 6 bases. The germline gives CDR1 SGHRS, CDR2 YFSETQ. In nucleotides, the CDR3 is TGCGCCAGCAGCTTGGTTGTTGTTGGGACAGGGCAAGTCAATGAGCAGTTCTTC. It encodes CASSLVVVGTGQVNEQFF. Full variable domain (rest looked up from reference TRBV5-1 and TRBJ2-1): KAGVTQTPRYLIKTRGQQVTLSCSPISGHRSVSWYQQTPGQGLQFLFEYFSETQRNKGNFPGRFSGRQFSNSRSEMNVSTLELGDSALYLCASSLVVVGTGQVNEQFFGPGTRLTVL.

A few counts support this clonotype. J is TRBJ2-6 and V is TRBV20-1; D ambiguous. Trimming pared 0 bases from V and 4 bases from J, leaving 10 bases between. Germline V gene sequence: CDR1 DFQATT, CDR2 SNEGSKA (reference sequence). This CDR3 comprises 15 residues. CDR3 in DNA: TGCAGTGCTAGAGATCTGGGATCCGGGGCCAACGTCCTGACTTTC. Translating gives CSARDLGSGANVLTF.

This clonotype has ten or more counts. This sequence joins TRBV10-3 and TRBJ1-3; no reliable D call. Germline CDR1 ENHRY, CDR2 SYGVKD. The CDR3 runs 12 residues. Trimming stripped 10 bases from V and 0 bases from J, with 7 bases between. Here the CDR3 reads CATLTSGNTIYF. CDR3 nucleotide sequence: TGTGCCACCCTGACCTCTGGAAACACCATATATTTT.

The chain uses TRBV7-7 and TRBJ2-2, with D unresolved. The V gene lost 5 bases and the J gene lost 3 bases, with 19 bases spanning the gap. Germline CDR1 is SSHAT and CDR2 is FNYEAQ (reference sequence). This CDR3 is built from 17 residues. In DNA form, the CDR3 reads TGTGCCAGCAGCCCACCTTACCCGGCAGGCGACACCGGGGAGCTGTTTTTT. It is translated as CASSPPYPAGDTGELFF.

The chain combines TRBV28 with TRBJ2-3; 7 positions match TRBD2. In germline, CDR1 is MDHEN, CDR2 SYDVKM. The CDR3 contains 16 residues. The ends lost 4 bases at V and 5 bases at J; junction bases unmatched: 12. DNA for the CDR3: TGTGCCAGCAGTTCTCCACCAGCGGGAAGGAGAGATACGCAGTATTTT. Its translation: CASSSPPAGRRDTQYF.